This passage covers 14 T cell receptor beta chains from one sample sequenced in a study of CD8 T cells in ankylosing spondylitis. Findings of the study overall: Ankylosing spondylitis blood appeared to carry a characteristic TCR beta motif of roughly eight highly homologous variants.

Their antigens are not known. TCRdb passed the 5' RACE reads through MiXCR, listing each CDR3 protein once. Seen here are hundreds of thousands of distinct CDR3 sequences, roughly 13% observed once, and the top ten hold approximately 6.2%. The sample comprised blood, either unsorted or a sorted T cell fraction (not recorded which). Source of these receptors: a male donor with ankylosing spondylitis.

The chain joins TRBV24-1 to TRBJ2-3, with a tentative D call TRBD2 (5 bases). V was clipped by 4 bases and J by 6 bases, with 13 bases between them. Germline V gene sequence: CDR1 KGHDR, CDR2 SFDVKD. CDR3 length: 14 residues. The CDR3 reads CATSEPTRADTQYF. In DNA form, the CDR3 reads TGTGCCACCAGTGAACCAACTAGAGCTGATACGCAGTATTTT.

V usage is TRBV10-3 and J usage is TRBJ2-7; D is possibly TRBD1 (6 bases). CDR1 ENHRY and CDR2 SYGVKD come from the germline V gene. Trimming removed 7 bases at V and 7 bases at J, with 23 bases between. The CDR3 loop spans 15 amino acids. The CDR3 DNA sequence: TGTGCCATCAATAATCAGGGGAACAAATTTGGGGAGCAGTACTTC. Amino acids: CAINNQGNKFGEQYF.

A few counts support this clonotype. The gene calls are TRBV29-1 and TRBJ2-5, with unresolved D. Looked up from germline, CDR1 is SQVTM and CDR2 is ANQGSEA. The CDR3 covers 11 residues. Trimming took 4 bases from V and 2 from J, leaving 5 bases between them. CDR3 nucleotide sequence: TGCAGCGTTGCCGAACAAGAGACCCAGTACTTC. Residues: CSVAEQETQYF.

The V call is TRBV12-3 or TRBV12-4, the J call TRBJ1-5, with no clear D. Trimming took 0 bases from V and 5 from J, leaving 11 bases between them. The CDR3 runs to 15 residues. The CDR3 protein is CASSLAPGGDQPQHF. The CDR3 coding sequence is TGTGCCAGCAGTTTAGCGCCGGGAGGCGATCAGCCCCAGCATTTT.

In nucleotides, the CDR3 is TGCAGTGCTAGAACACTAGCGGGAGAGACCCAGTACTTC. Protein: CSARTLAGETQYF. The chain carries TRBV20-1 and TRBJ2-5; TRBD2 matches 9 bases. This CDR3 spans 13 amino acids. The V segment lost 2 bases and the J segment 4 bases; nucleotides outside the gene matches: 2. Germline CDR1 reads DFQATT; CDR2 reads SNEGSKA (reference sequence).

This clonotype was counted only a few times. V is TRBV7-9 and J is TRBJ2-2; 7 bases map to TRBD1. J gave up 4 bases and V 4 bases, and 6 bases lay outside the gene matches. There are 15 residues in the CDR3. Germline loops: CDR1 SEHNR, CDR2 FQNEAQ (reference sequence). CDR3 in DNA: TGTGCCAGCAGCTCGGGACAGATTGGCACCGGGGAGCTGTTTTTT. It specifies CASSSGQIGTGELFF.

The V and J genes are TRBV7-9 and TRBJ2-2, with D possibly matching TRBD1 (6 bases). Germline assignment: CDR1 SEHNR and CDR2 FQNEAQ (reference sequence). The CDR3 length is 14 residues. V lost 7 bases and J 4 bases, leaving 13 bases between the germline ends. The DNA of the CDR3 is TGTGCCAGCACCTACGGACAGCGCACCGGGGAGCTGTTTTTT. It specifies CASTYGQRTGELFF.

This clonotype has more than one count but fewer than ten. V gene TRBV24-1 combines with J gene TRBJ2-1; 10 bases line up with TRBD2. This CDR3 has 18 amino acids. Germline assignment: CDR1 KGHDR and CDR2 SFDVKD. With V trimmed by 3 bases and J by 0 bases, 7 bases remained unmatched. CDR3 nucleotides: TGTGCCACCAGTGATCAGTCTAGCGGGAGAACCTCCTACAATGAGCAGTTCTTC. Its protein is CATSDQSSGRTSYNEQFF.

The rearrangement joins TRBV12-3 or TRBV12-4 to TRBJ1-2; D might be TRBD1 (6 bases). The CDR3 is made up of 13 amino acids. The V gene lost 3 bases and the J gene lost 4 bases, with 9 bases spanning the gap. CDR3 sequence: CASSLARGYGYTF. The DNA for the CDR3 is TGTGCCAGCAGTTTGGCCAGGGGCTATGGCTACACCTTC.

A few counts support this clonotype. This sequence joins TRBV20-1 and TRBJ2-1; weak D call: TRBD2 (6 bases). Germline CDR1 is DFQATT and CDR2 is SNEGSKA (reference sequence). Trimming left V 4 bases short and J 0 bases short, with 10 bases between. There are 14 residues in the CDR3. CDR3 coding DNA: TGCAGTGCTAACCGGGACTCCTCCTACAATGAGCAGTTCTTC. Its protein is CSANRDSSYNEQFF.

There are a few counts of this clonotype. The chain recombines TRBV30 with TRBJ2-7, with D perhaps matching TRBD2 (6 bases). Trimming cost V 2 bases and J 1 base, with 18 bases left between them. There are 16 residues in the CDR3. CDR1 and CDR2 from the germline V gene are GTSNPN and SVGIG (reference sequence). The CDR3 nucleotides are TGTGCCTGGAGTACGCTGTGGGAGGTCGGATCCTACGAGCAGTACTTC. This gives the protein CAWSTLWEVGSYEQYF.

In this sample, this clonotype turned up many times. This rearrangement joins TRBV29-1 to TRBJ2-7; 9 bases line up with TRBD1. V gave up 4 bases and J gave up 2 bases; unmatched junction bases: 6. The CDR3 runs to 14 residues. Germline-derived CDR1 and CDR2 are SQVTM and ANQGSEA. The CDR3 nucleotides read TGCAGCGTTGTACCGGGACAGGGTACCTACGAGCAGTACTTC. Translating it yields CSVVPGQGTYEQYF.

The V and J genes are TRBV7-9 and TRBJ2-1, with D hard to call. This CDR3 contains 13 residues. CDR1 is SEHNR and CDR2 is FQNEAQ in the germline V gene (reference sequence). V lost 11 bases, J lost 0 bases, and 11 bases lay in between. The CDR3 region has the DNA TGTGCCGGCTCCCTGAGCTCCTACAATGAGCAGTTCTTC. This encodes CAGSLSSYNEQFF.

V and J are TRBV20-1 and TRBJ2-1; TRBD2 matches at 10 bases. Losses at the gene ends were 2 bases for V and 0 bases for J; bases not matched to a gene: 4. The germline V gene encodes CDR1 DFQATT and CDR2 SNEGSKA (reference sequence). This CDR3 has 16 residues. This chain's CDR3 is CSARTPSGSSYNEQFF. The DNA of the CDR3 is TGCAGTGCTAGAACCCCTAGCGGGAGCTCCTACAATGAGCAGTTCTTC.